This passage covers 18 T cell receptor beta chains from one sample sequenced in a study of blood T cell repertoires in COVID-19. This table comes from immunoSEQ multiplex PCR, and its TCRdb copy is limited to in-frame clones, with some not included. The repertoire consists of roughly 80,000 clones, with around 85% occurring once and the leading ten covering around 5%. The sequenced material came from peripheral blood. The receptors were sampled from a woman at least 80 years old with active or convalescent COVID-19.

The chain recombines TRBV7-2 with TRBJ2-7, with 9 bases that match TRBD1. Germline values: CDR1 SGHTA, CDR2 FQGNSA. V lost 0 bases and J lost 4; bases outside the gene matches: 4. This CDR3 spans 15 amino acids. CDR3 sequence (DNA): TGTGCCAGCAGCTTAGCCGGGACAGGGATGTACGAGCAGTACTTC. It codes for CASSLAGTGMYEQYF.

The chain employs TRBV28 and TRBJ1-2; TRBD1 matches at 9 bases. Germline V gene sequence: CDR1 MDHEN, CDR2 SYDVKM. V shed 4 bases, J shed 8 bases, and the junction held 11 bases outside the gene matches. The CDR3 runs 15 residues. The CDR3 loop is CASSSPGQGFGGYTF. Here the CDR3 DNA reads TGTGCCAGCAGTTCCCCGGGACAGGGATTTGGCGGCTACACCTTC.

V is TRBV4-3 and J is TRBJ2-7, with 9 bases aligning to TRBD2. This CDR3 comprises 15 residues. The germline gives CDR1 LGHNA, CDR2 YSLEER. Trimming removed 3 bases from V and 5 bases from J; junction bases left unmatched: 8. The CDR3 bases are TGCGCCAGCAGCCAGGGTAGCGGGAGCCAAAACGAGCAGTACTTC. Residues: CASSQGSGSQNEQYF.

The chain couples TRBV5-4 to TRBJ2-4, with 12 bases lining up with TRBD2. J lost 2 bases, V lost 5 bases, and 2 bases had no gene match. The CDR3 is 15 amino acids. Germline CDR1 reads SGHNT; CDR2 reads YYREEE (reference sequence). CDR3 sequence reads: CASSGLAGTKNIQYF. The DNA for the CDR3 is TGTGCCAGCAGTGGACTAGCGGGGACCAAAAACATTCAGTACTTC.

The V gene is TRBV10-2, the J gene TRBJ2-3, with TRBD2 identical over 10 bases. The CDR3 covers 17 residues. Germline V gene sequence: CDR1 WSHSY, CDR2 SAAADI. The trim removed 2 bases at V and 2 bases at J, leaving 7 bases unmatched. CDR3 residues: CASSEVRTSGSTDTQYF. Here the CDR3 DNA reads TGCGCCAGCAGTGAGGTCAGGACTAGCGGATCCACAGATACGCAGTATTTT.

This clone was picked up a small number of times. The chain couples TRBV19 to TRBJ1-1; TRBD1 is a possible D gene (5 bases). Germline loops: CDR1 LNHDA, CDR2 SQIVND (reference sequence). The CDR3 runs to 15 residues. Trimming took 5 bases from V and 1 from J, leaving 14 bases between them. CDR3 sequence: CASSRAGRGNTEAFF. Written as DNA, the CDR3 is TGTGCCAGTAGTCGGGCAGGGCGCGGGAACACTGAAGCTTTCTTT.

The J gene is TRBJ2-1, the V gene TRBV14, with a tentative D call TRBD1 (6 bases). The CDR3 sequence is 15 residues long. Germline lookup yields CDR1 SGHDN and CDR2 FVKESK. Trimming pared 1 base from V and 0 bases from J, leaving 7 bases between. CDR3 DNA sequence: TGTGCCAGCAGCCAAGGACAGGTCTCCTACAATGAGCAGTTCTTC. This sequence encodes CASSQGQVSYNEQFF.

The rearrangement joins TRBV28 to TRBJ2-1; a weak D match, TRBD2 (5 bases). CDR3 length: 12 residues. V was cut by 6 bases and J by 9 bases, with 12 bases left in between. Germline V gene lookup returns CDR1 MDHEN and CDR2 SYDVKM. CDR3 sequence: CASRADGGEQFF. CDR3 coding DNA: TGTGCCAGCAGGGCGGACGGAGGTGAGCAGTTCTTC. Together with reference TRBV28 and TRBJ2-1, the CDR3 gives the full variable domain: DVKVTQSSRYLVKRTGEKVFLECVQDMDHENMFWYRQDPGLGLRLIYFSYDVKMKEKGDIPEGYSVSREKKERFSLILESASTNQTSMYLCASRADGGEQFFGPGTRLTVL.

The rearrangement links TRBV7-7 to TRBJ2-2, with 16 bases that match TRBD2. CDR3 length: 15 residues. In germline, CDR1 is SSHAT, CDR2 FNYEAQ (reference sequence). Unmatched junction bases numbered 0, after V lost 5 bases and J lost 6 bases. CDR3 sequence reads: CASSGTSGGAGELFF. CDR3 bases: TGTGCCAGCAGCGGGACTAGCGGGGGGGCCGGGGAGCTGTTTTTT.

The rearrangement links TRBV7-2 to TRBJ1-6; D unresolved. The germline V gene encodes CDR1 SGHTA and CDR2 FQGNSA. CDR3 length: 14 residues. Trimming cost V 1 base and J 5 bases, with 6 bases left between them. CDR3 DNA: TGTGCCAGCAGCTTAGGAGTTAATAATTCACCCCTCCACTTT. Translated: CASSLGVNNSPLHF.

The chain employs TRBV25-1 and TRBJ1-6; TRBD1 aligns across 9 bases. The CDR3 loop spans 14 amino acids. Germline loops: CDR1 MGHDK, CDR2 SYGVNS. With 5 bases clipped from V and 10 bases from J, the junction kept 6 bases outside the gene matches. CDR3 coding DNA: TGTGCCAGCAGTCGGGACAGGGATCGATCACCCCTCCACTTT. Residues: CASSRDRDRSPLHF.

CDR3 protein: CASSQEGRDGNTIYF. The CDR3 DNA follows: TGCGCCAGCAGCCAAGAGGGCAGGGATGGAAACACCATATATTTT. V gene TRBV4-1 combines with J gene TRBJ1-3; D is perhaps TRBD1 (5 bases). Trimming stripped 0 bases from V and 3 bases from J, with 9 bases between. The CDR3 has 15 residues. From germline, CDR1 is MGHRA and CDR2 YSYEKL.

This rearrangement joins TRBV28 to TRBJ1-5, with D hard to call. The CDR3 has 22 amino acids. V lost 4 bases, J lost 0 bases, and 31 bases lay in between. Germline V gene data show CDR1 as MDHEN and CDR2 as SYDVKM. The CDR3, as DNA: TGTGCCAGCAGTTCCAACTTTGGAGGGCTTTGGGGTGGACGTAATAGCAATCAGCCCCAGCATTTT. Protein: CASSSNFGGLWGGRNSNQPQHF.

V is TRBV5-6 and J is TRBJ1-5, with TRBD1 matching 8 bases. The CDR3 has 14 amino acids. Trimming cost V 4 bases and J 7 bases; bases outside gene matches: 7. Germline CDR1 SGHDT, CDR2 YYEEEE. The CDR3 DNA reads TGTGCCAGCAGCCCCCTGGGACAGGTCCAGCCCCAGCATTTT. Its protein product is CASSPLGQVQPQHF.

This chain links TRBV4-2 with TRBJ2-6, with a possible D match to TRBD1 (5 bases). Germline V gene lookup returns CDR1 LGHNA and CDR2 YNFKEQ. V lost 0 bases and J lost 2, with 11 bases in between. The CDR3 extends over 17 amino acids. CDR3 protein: CASSQEIRAAGANVLTF. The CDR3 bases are TGTGCCAGCAGCCAAGAAATCAGGGCCGCTGGGGCCAACGTCCTGACTTTC.

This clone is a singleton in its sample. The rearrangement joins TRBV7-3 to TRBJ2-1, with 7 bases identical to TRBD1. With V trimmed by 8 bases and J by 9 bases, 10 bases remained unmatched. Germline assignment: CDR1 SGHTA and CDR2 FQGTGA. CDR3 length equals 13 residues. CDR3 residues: CASSRGGQGEQFF. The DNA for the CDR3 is TGTGCCAGCTCCCGAGGGGGCCAAGGTGAGCAGTTCTTC. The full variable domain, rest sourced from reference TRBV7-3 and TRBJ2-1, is GAGVSQTPSNKVTEKGKYVELRCDPISGHTALYWYRQSLGQGPEFLIYFQGTGAADDSGLPNDRFFAVRPEGSVSTLKIQRTERGDSAVYLCASSRGGQGEQFFGPGTRLTVL.

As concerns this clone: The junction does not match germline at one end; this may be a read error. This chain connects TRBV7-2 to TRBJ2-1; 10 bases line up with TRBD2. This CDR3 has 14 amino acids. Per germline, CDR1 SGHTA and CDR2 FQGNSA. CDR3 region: CASSLAGVLGEQFF. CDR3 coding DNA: TGTGCCAGCAGCCTAGCGGGAGTTCTCGGTGAGCAGTTCTTC. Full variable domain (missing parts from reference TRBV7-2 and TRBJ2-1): GAGVSQSPSNKVTEKGKDVELRCDPISGHTALYWYRQSLGQGLEFLIYFQGNSAPDKSGLPSDRFSAERTGGSVSTLTIQRTQQEDSAVYLCASSLAGVLGEQFFGPGTRLTVL.

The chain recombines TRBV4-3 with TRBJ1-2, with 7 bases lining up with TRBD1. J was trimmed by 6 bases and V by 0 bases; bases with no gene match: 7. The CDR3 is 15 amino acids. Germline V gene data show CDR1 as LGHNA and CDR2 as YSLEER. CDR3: CASSQDPHRGDGYTF. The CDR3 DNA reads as TGCGCCAGCAGCCAAGATCCCCACAGGGGCGATGGCTACACCTTC.